The T cell receptor beta chain under discussion was sequenced for a study of T cell changes during pregnancy in multiple sclerosis. Profiled with immunoSEQ multiplex PCR; TCRdb holds only in-frame clones, not every one. The table lists 45,000 to 60,000 clones, around 92% of them singletons. The germline CDR1 and CDR2 sequences are MDHEN and SYDVKM. Germline trimming cut 4 bases from V and 4 bases from J; bases unmatched to any gene: 1. There are 14 residues in the CDR3. This clonotype originated in a female donor with multiple sclerosis, enrolled in a pregnancy study. This chain uses TRBV28 with TRBJ1-4; 9 bases map to TRBD1. The sequencing here drew on CD4+ T cells from peripheral blood mononuclear cells, taken in the third trimester of pregnancy. The CDR3 DNA reads TGTGCCAGCAGTTGGGACAGGGTTAATGAAAAACTGTTTTTT. Translated, it gives CASSWDRVNEKLFF.